Listed below are T cell receptor beta chains from one sample, sequenced in a study of T cells in Graves' hyperthyroidism and ophthalmopathy. TCRdb fed the multiplex PCR reads into MiXCR, producing one record per CDR3 protein. The sample lists hundreds of thousands of distinct CDR3 sequences, less than 30% seen once, with approximately 30% in the top ten. The sample consisted of blood. The receptor source for this set is a man aged 40-49 years with Graves' hyperthyroidism that later progressed to Graves' ophthalmopathy. Each CDR3 is given with its conserved first and last residue. Fields, in order: CDR3 DNA, CDR3 protein, J gene, D gene, V gene, clone size. The D gene is left open where the match is weak. Some rows mark clone size as missing; the rest say once, few, many or name a class of expanded clone.

TGTGCCAGCAGTTTCCGGGACAGGGGAGAGACCCAGTACTTC,CASSFRDRGETQYF,TRBJ2-5,TRBD1,TRBV27,many
TGCAGTGCTAGAGGCAGGGCAGTCGATCAGCCCCAGCATTTT,CSARGRAVDQPQHF,TRBJ1-5,-,TRBV20-1,-
TGTGCCAGTAGTATAGGAAGACTAGCGGGAGTTACAGATACGCAGTATTTT,CASSIGRLAGVTDTQYF,TRBJ2-3,TRBD2,TRBV19,many
TGTGCCAGCAGTTACGCCCACAGGGGGCAAAAGAACACTGAAGCTTTCTTT,CASSYAHRGQKNTEAFF,TRBJ1-1,TRBD1,TRBV6-2/TRBV6-3,many
TGTGCCAGCAGCCTTGGGGCCAGGTCCGGGGCCAACGTCCTGACTTTC,CASSLGARSGANVLTF,TRBJ2-6,-,TRBV14,-
TGTGCCAGTAGTGGTTTTGGAGCCAACTATGGCTACACCTTC,CASSGFGANYGYTF,TRBJ1-2,-,TRBV19,many
TGCAGTGCTATAAGAGCGGGTTATGGCTACACCTTC,CSAIRAGYGYTF,TRBJ1-2,-,TRBV20-1,many
TGTGCCAGCAGGGAGACAGGCTCTGGCTACACCTTC,CASRETGSGYTF,TRBJ1-2,-,TRBV12-3/TRBV12-4,-
TGCGCCAGCAGCTCCGAGACGGGCCAGCCCCAGCATTTT,CASSSETGQPQHF,TRBJ1-5,-,TRBV5-1,many
TGTGCCAGCAGCATAGGGACAGGGAGTTACTATGGCTACACCTTC,CASSIGTGSYYGYTF,TRBJ1-2,TRBD1,TRBV12-3/TRBV12-4,-
TGTGCCAGCAGCCTGATCGCGGGGACTACACTCTACGAGCAGTACTTC,CASSLIAGTTLYEQYF,TRBJ2-7,TRBD2,TRBV13,many
TGTGCCAGCAGTTCAGGGATTAATCAGCCCCAGCATTTT,CASSSGINQPQHF,TRBJ1-5,-,TRBV6-5,many
TGTGCCAGCAGTGAAGGAGGGAGCTACGAGCAGTACTTC,CASSEGGSYEQYF,TRBJ2-7,-,TRBV6-1,many
TGTGCCAGCACAAAGCCGGGACACATCTATGGCTACACCTTC,CASTKPGHIYGYTF,TRBJ1-2,-,TRBV25-1,many
TGTGCCAGCAGCCTCGCGGGACAGGAAGTATTTGGCTACACCTTC,CASSLAGQEVFGYTF,TRBJ1-2,TRBD1,TRBV7-9,many
TGTGCCAGCAGTTACTCTGGGGTAGCCTACGAGCAGTACTTC,CASSYSGVAYEQYF,TRBJ2-7,-,TRBV6-5,-
TGTGCCAGCAGCCGGACAGGCGGGGTCACTGAAGCTTTCTTT,CASSRTGGVTEAFF,TRBJ1-1,TRBD1,TRBV12-3/TRBV12-4,-
TGTGCCAGCAGTTCGGGACAGGGCGAGGCCACTGAAGCTTTCTTT,CASSSGQGEATEAFF,TRBJ1-1,TRBD1,TRBV12-3/TRBV12-4,-
TGTGCCACCGTCCGGGGCCCATCCTACGAGCAGTACTTC,CATVRGPSYEQYF,TRBJ2-7,-,TRBV25-1,many
TGTGCCAGCAGCTTAGGGGGATCGTCGAGAGAGCAGTACTTC,CASSLGGSSREQYF,TRBJ2-7,-,TRBV7-2,many
TGTGCCACCAGCAGAACTGGGACAGGGGCTTTACTGTTTTTT,CATSRTGTGALLFF,TRBJ1-4,TRBD1,TRBV15,many
TGTGCCAGCAGCTTAGAGAGGGTCTACTCCTACGAGCAGTACTTC,CASSLERVYSYEQYF,TRBJ2-7,-,TRBV7-3,once
TGTGCCAGCAGTTACTCAGGGACTAGCGGCCCCCTGGGCGAGCAGTACTTC,CASSYSGTSGPLGEQYF,TRBJ2-7,TRBD2,TRBV6-2/TRBV6-3,-